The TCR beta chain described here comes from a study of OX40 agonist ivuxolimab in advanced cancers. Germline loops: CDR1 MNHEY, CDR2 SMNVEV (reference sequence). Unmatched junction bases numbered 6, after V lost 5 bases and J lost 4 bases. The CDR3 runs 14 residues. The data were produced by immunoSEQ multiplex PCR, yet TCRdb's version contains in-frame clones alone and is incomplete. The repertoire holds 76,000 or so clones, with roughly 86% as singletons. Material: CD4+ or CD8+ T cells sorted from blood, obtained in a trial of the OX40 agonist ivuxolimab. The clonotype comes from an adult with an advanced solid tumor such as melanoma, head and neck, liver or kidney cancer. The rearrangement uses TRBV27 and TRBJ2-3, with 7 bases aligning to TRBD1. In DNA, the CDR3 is TGTGCCAGCAGTAAACAGGGGTTCCCAGATACGCAGTATTTT. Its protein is CASSKQGFPDTQYF.